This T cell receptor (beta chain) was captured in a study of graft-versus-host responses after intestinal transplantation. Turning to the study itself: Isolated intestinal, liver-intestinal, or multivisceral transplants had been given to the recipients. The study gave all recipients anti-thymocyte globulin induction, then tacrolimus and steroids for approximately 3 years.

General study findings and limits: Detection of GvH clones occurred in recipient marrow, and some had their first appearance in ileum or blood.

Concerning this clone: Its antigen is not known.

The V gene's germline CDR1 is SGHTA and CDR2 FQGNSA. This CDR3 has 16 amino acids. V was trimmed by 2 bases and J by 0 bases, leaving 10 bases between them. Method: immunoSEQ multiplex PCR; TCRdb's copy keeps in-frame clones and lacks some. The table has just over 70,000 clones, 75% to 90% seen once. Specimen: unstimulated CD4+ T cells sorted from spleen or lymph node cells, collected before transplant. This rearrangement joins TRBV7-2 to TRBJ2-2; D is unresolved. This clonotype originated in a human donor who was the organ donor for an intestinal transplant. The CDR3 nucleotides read TGTGCCAGCAGCTTATTCGGAACAGCGAACACCGGGGAGCTGTTTTTT. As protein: CASSLFGTANTGELFF.